The following is a TCR beta chain sequence with its context. There are 17 residues in the CDR3. The V end lost 2 bases, the J end lost 2 bases, and 16 bases lay between the germline ends. Germline CDR1 and CDR2: SGHVS and FNYEAQ. The data belong to a study of OX40 agonist ivuxolimab in advanced cancers. Clones were read by immunoSEQ multiplex PCR, and TCRdb kept only the in-frame ones, dropping some. The sample has tens of thousands of clones, 80% to 95% seen once. The chain recombines TRBV7-6 with TRBJ1-3, with D perhaps matching TRBD1 (6 bases). The TCR sequence derives from an adult with an advanced solid tumor such as melanoma, head and neck, liver or kidney cancer. This sample comprised CD4+ or CD8+ T cells sorted from blood, obtained in a trial of the OX40 agonist ivuxolimab. The CDR3 sequence is CASSLRIRGETGNTIYF. CDR3 in DNA: TGTGCCAGCAGCTTACGGATTAGGGGGGAAACTGGAAACACCATATATTTT.